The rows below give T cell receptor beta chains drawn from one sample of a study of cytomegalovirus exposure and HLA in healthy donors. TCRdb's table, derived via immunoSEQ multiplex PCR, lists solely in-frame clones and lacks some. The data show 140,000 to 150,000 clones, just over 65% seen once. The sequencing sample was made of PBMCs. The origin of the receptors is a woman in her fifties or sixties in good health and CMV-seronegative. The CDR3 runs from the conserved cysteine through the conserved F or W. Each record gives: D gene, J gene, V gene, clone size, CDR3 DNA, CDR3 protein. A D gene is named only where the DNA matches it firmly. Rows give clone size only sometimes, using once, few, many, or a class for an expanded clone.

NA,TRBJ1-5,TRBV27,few,TGTGCCAGCAGTTTACGTGGCAATCAGCCCCAGCATTTT,CASSLRGNQPQHF
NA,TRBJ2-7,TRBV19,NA,TGTGCCAGTAGTATGGGCAGGAGCGGAGCCTCCTACGAGCAGTACTTC,CASSMGRSGASYEQYF
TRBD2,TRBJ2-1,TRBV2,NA,TGTGCCATCTCTAGCGGGAATGAGCAGTTCTTC,CAISSGNEQFF
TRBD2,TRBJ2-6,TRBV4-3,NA,TGCGCCAGCAGCAAAGAGGGGAGGGCCAACGCCCTGACTTTC,CASSKEGRANALTF
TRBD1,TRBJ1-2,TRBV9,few,TGTGCCAGCAGCACCCGGACAGGGAATGGCTACACCTTC,CASSTRTGNGYTF
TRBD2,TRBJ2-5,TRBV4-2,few,TGTGCCAGCAGCGCACTAGCGGGGGGAGGGCAAGAGACCCAGTACTTC,CASSALAGGGQETQYF
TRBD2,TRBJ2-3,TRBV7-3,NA,TGTGCCAGCAGCCAGGGAGGCCTAGCGGGAGCTAGAGATACGCAGTATTTT,CASSQGGLAGARDTQYF
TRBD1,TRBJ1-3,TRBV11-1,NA,TGTGCCAGCAGCTCCGGGACAGACTCTGGAAACACCATATATTTT,CASSSGTDSGNTIYF
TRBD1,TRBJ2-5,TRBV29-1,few,TGCAGCGTTCTGGACAGGGGGCTTGAGCAGTACTTC,CSVLDRGLEQYF
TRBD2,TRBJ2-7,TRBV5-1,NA,TGCGCCAGCAGCAGGGACGCGGCGGGACTAGTGTCCTACGAGCAGTACTTC,CASSRDAAGLVSYEQYF
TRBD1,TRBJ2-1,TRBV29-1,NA,TGCAGCGTTGAGGGGACAGGGCAGTTCTTC,CSVEGTGQFF
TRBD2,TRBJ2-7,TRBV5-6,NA,TGTGCCAGCAGCTTTGGCGGGGGCGAGCAGTACTTC,CASSFGGGEQYF
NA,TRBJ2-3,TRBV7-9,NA,TGTGCCAGCAGATCCGACAACACAGATACGCAGTATTTT,CASRSDNTDTQYF
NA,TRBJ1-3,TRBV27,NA,TGTGCCAGCAGGCCGCGCGGAAGCTCTGGAAACACCATATATTTT,CASRPRGSSGNTIYF
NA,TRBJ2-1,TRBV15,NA,TGTGCCACCAGCAGAGAGGTGGGGAGCTCCTACAATGAGCAGTTCTTC,CATSREVGSSYNEQFF
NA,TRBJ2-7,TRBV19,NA,TGTGCCACCCAGGCCCCACAGAGAAGCTACGAGCAGTACTTC,CATQAPQRSYEQYF
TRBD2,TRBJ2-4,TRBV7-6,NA,TGTGCCAGCAGCCTTGGGACTAGCGGGGGCGCCCTCCTCCTAGCCAAAAACATTCAGTACTTC,CASSLGTSGGALLLAKNIQYF
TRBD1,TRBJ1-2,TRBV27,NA,TGTGCCAGCAGTTTCCGCCCCGGACAGGGGGGCTACACCTTC,CASSFRPGQGGYTF
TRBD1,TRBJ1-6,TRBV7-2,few,TGTGCCAGCAGCACTAACCTACAGGGGGCGAGTCATAATTCACCCCTCCACTTT,CASSTNLQGASHNSPLHF
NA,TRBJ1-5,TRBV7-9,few,TGTGCCAGCAGCCTCGGCGGGAATAGCAATCAGCCCCAGCATTTT,CASSLGGNSNQPQHF
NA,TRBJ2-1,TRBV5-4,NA,TGTGCCAGCAGCTTGGTGGCTTCCGACAATGAGCAGTTCTTC,CASSLVASDNEQFF
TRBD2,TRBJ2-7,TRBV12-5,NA,TGTGCTAGTGGTTTGTTCAGAAGCGGGGCCTCCTACGAGCAGTACTTC,CASGLFRSGASYEQYF
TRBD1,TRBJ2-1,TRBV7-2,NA,TGTGCCAGCAGCACTCGGACAGGGTCGGGCAATGAGCAGTTCTTC,CASSTRTGSGNEQFF
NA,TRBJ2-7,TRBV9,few,TGTGCCAGCAGCGAGGGGGGGGTCGGGTCCTACGAGCAGTACTTC,CASSEGGVGSYEQYF
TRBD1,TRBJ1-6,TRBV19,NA,TGTGCCAGTAGTATGGGGACAGGGGGGAACTCACCCCTCCACTTT,CASSMGTGGNSPLHF
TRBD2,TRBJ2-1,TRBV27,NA,TGTGCCAGCAGTTCCGGACTAGCGGGAGGGGGAGAGCAGTTCTTC,CASSSGLAGGGEQFF
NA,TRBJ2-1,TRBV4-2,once,TGTGCCAGCAGCCAAGATTCCCCACAGCGCGAAAAGGGAGATGAGCAGTTCTTC,CASSQDSPQREKGDEQFF
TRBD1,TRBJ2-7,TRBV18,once,TGTGCCAGCTCACCGGGGGGACAGGTCTACGAGCAGTACTTC,CASSPGGQVYEQYF
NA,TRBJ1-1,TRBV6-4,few,TGTGCCAGCAGCCAAGAGGTCATGGACACTGAAGCTTTCTTT,CASSQEVMDTEAFF
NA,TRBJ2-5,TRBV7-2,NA,TGTGCCAGCAGCTTAAGTCTGGGGCTGCAGACCCAGTACTTC,CASSLSLGLQTQYF
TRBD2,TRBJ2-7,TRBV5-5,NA,TGTGCCAGCAGCTGGGGCGGGAGCTCCTACGAGCAGTACTTC,CASSWGGSSYEQYF
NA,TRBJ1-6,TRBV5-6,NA,TGTGCCAGCAGCTCGACACACTTCTCCTATAATTCACCCCTCCACTTT,CASSSTHFSYNSPLHF
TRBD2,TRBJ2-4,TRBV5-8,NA,TGTGCCAGCAGCTTGGGGACTAGCGGGCAAGCCAAAAACATTCAGTACTTC,CASSLGTSGQAKNIQYF
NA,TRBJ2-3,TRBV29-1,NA,TGCAGCGTTAATATCGGGGATACGCAGTATTTT,CSVNIGDTQYF
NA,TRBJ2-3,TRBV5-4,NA,TGTGCCAGCAGCTTGGATCCCGTTAGCACAGATACGCAGTATTTT,CASSLDPVSTDTQYF
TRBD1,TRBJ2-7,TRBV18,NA,TGTGCCAGCTCACCGCGGACAGGGAACTCCTACGAGCAGTACTTC,CASSPRTGNSYEQYF
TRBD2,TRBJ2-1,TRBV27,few,TGTGCCAGCAGTCCCGGGGGGGGCCCAAGCTCCTACAATGAGCAGTTCTTC,CASSPGGGPSSYNEQFF
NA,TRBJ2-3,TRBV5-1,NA,TGCGCCAGCAGCTTGTCGTCAGGGGACGCAGATACGCAGTATTTT,CASSLSSGDADTQYF
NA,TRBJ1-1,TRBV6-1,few,TGTGCATCTGACAGTAGCAGGGTAACTGAAGCTTTCTTT,CASDSSRVTEAFF
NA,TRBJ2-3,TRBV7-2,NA,TGTGCCAGCAGCTCCGAAGGGGCCCGCAGGACAGATACGCAGTATTTT,CASSSEGARRTDTQYF
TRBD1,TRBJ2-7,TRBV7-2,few,TGTGCCAGCAGCTTCCCAGGGGGCTACGAGCAGTACTTC,CASSFPGGYEQYF
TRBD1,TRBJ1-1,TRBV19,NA,TGTGCCAGTAGCCAACAGGGGGGGACTGAAGCTTTCTTT,CASSQQGGTEAFF
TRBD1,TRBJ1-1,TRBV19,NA,TGTGCCAGTAGCACAAACGGGGACAGGGGAACTGAAGCTTTCTTT,CASSTNGDRGTEAFF
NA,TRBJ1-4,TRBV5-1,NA,TGCGCCAGCAGCTTGGAGGGGGTTAATGAAAAACTGTTTTTC,CASSLEGVNEKLFF
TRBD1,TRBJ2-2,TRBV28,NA,TGTGCCAGCAGTCCATCCCGGGACAGGGAGCACACCGGGGAGCTGTTTTTT,CASSPSRDREHTGELFF
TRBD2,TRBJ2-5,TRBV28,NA,TGTGCCAGCAGTTTGCTAGCGGAAACGGGAGAGACCCAGTACTTC,CASSLLAETGETQYF
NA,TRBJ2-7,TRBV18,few,TGTGCCAGCTCACCCCGGGATAACGAGCAGTACTTC,CASSPRDNEQYF
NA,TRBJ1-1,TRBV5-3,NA,TGTGCCAGAAGACGAGGGGAAGCTTTCTTT,CARRRGEAFF
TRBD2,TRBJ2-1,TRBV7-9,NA,TGTGCCAGCAGCCCTAGGCGGGGGGGCATCTATGAGCAGTTCTTC,CASSPRRGGIYEQFF
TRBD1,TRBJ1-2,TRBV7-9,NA,TGTGCCAGCGATTGGGCAGGGGGCACCTATGGCTACACCTTC,CASDWAGGTYGYTF
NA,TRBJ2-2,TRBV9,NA,TGTGCCAGCAGCGTAGGGGTAACGGGAGTGATTGCCGGGGAGCTGTTTTTT,CASSVGVTGVIAGELFF
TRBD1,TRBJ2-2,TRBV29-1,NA,TGCAGTGTGGACAGGCTAAACACCGGGGAGCTGTTTTTT,CSVDRLNTGELFF
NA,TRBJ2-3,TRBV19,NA,TGTGCCAGTAGGATGCGAGGCACAGATACGCAGTATTTT,CASRMRGTDTQYF
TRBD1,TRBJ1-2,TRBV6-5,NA,TGTGCCAGCAGAAAACCCGGGACAGGTTATGGCTACACCTTC,CASRKPGTGYGYTF
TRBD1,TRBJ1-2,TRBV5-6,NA,TGTGCCAGCAGCCTCATCGGGGGCTCAGGGGGCTATGGCTACACCTTC,CASSLIGGSGGYGYTF
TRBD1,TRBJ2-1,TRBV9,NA,TGTGCCAGCAGCGTAGGTGGGACAGGGCACGAGCAGTTCTTC,CASSVGGTGHEQFF
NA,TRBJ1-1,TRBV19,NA,TGTGCCAGTAAGGGGGGGGGCACTGAAGCTTTCTTT,CASKGGGTEAFF
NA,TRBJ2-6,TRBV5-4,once,TGTGCCAGCAGCTTATCAGGGACTGGGGCCAACGTCCTGACTTTC,CASSLSGTGANVLTF
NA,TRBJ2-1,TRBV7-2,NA,TGTGCCAGCAGCTTAGAACTAGCTCCAGAGCAGTTCTTC,CASSLELAPEQFF